Listed below are T cell receptor beta chains from one sample, sequenced in a study of T-cell reconstitution after alpha-beta-depleted transplantation in children. TCRdb used MiXCR to reprocess the PCR reads, holding one entry per CDR3 protein. Seen here are about 440,000 distinct CDR3 sequences, 43% observed once, and the top ten hold under 30%. The specimen was PBMCs, collected before TCRalphabeta/CD19-depleted stem cell transplant. These TCRs come from a girl between 2 and 10 years old with aplastic anemia, due to receive a stem cell transplant. Both conserved end residues are part of each CDR3. A D gene is named only where the DNA matches it firmly. Clone size is given for some rows only: seen once, a few or many times, or a class if the clone is expanded.

TGTGCCAGCAGCTTAGATGACAGGGAGAGCCCTTACCAAGAGACCCAGTACTTC	CASSLDDRESPYQETQYF	TRBJ2-5	TRBD1	-	TRBV7-8
TGCGCCAGCAGCTCTGGTAGTGCGAACACCGGGGAGCTGTTTTTT	CASSSGSANTGELFF	TRBJ2-2	-	few	TRBV5-1
TGTGCCAGCAGCTCCCGGCAGGGCCGGCAAGAGACCCAGTACTTC	CASSSRQGRQETQYF	TRBJ2-5	-	many	TRBV13
TGCAGCGTTGGGAACGGGAATCAGCCCCAGCATTTT	CSVGNGNQPQHF	TRBJ1-5	-	-	TRBV29-1
TGTGCCAGTAGTATAACTAGCGTTGGCTACAATGAGCAGTTCTTC	CASSITSVGYNEQFF	TRBJ2-1	TRBD2	many	TRBV19
TGTGCCAGTTCCCTCGGGACAGACTACATGAACACTGAAGCTTTCTTT	CASSLGTDYMNTEAFF	TRBJ1-1	TRBD1	-	TRBV19
TGTGCCAGCAGAGGGGTTCAAGAGACCCAGTACTTC	CASRGVQETQYF	TRBJ2-5	-	many	TRBV12-3/TRBV12-4
TGCGCCAGCAGTCACACGGGGGACAGCCCCCGCAATCAGCCCCAGCATTTT	CASSHTGDSPRNQPQHF	TRBJ1-5	TRBD1	-	TRBV23-1
TGTGCCAGCAGCGCGAGCGGGAGCAATGAGCAGTTCTTC	CASSASGSNEQFF	TRBJ2-1	TRBD2	many	TRBV7-2
TGTGCCTGGAGTGTACTGGGAGATTCACCCCTCCACTTT	CAWSVLGDSPLHF	TRBJ1-6	-	few	TRBV30
TGCAGTGCTAGTCGCCAGCCTGGAAACACCATATATTTT	CSASRQPGNTIYF	TRBJ1-3	-	-	TRBV20-1
TGTGCCAGCAGTGCCGACTTTACCGAAGCTTTCTTT	CASSADFTEAFF	TRBJ1-1	-	-	TRBV28
TGCAGTGCTAGAGATGGGGTACTAGCGGGGGTCCTCCAAGAGACCCAGTACTTC	CSARDGVLAGVLQETQYF	TRBJ2-5	TRBD2	-	TRBV20-1
TGTGCCACCAGCAGCAACACCGGGGAGCTGTTTTTT	CATSSNTGELFF	TRBJ2-2	-	-	TRBV15
TGTGCCAGCAGTGTCACAGGGGGCGGCTACGAGCAGTACTTC	CASSVTGGGYEQYF	TRBJ2-7	TRBD1	few	TRBV28
TGCAGCGTCATCGTCGGTCGGAAGAACTATGGCTACACCTTC	CSVIVGRKNYGYTF	TRBJ1-2	-	-	TRBV29-1
TGTGCCAGCAGCTTATCAGGCAGGGGGCGGTCCGAGCAGTACTTC	CASSLSGRGRSEQYF	TRBJ2-7	TRBD1	-	TRBV7-9